This T cell receptor beta chain came from a study of blood T cell repertoires in COVID-19. At the level of the study: Samples of COVID-19 (acute and convalescent) were obtained from the United States, Italy and Spain. In each case, the material was cDNA or gDNA derived from T cells, B-cell-depleted T cells, or PBMCs.

Under the authors' procedure: Amplifying reference gene primers gave estimates of nucleated cell counts. Method: immunoSEQ multiplex PCR; TCRdb's copy keeps in-frame clones and lacks some. D and trimming were read from the DNA, whereas the V and J calls and clone size are those reported in that table. The sample has 90,000 to 110,000 clones; approximately 76% are singletons. Trimming took off 2 bases at V and 0 bases at J, with 10 bases between the two ends. This CDR3 is 15 amino acids long. Germline CDR1 and CDR2: LNHDA and SQIVND (reference sequence). Source material: peripheral blood. The receptor was isolated from a woman aged 70-85 years with acute or convalescent COVID-19. The chain is built from TRBV19 and TRBJ1-1; D gene ambiguous. The chain's CDR3 is CASSIYGGLNTEAFF. In DNA, the CDR3 is TGTGCCAGTAGTATATATGGCGGTTTGAACACTGAAGCTTTCTTT.